This T cell receptor (beta chain) was found in a study of OX40 agonist ivuxolimab in advanced cancers. Concerning this clone itself: The antigen is undetermined.

Data came from immunoSEQ multiplex PCR; TCRdb stores just in-frame clones and leaves some out. Of roughly 150,000 clones in the sample, approximately 94% were seen once. Study results and caveats: A proportion of nonresponders additionally exhibited low normalized T-cell clonal expansion. Relative to CD4+, CD8+ T cells held more expanded clones on average. At 0.1-3.0 mg/kg, partial responders had clonal expansion among the lowest observed.

The CDR3 spans 12 residues. Per the germline V gene, CDR1 is GTSNPN and CDR2 is SVGIG (reference sequence). The V and J ends lost 3 bases and 7 bases respectively, with 10 bases between them. V gene TRBV30 combines with J gene TRBJ2-1; D tentatively fits TRBD1 or TRBD2 (6 bases each). Sequencing used CD4+ or CD8+ T cells sorted from blood, obtained in a trial of the OX40 agonist ivuxolimab. This receptor was obtained from an adult with an advanced solid tumor such as melanoma, head and neck, liver or kidney cancer. This CDR3 is CAWRGGGNEQFF. CDR3 sequence (DNA): TGTGCCTGGAGAGGGGGAGGAAATGAGCAGTTCTTC.